Shown below are 25 T cell receptor beta chains from a single sample sequenced in a study of T-cell reconstitution after alpha-beta-depleted transplantation in children. Unique molecular identifiers featured in how the TCRbeta library was prepared. TCRdb ran MiXCR on the PCR reads and lists one entry per CDR3 protein. The sample comprises 98,000 or so distinct CDR3 sequences, approximately 6.9% of which are singletons, and roughly 23% rests with the top ten. Source: PBMCs, mostly from graft donor cells, taken 360 days after TCRalphabeta/CD19-depleted stem cell transplant. Receptors originate from a male patient between 2 and 10 years old who had a stem cell transplant for acute lymphoblastic leukemia, so the T cells may come from the graft donor.

In its sample, this clonotype was seen many times. The rearrangement uses TRBV12-3 or TRBV12-4 and TRBJ2-3; D remains unclear. Trimming cost V 1 base and J 1 base, with 9 bases left between them. The CDR3 consists of 15 residues. The CDR3 protein is CASSLGGTRTDTQYF. CDR3 nucleotide sequence: TGTGCCAGCAGTTTAGGAGGCACACGCACAGATACGCAGTATTTT.

There are a few counts of this clonotype. The chain recombines TRBV6-5 with TRBJ2-7, with a possible D match to TRBD2 (5 bases). The V end was cut by 4 bases, the J end by 3 bases, with 19 bases between. Germline V gene lookup returns CDR1 MNHEY and CDR2 SVGAGI. This CDR3 comprises 16 residues. The CDR3 nucleotides are TGTGCCAGCAGTTTACTCTACCCGGGGAAGGACTACGAGCAGTACTTC. This codes for CASSLLYPGKDYEQYF.

The DNA of the CDR3 is TGTGCCAGCAGCTTTGGACTAGGGCCCTACAATGAGCAGTTCTTC. Its protein product is CASSFGLGPYNEQFF. The chain recombines TRBV7-9 with TRBJ2-1, with TRBD2 identical over 7 bases. The trim removed 3 bases at V and 2 bases at J, leaving 4 bases unmatched. The CDR3 runs 15 residues. Germline CDR1 is SEHNR and CDR2 is FQNEAQ (reference sequence).

The V and J genes are TRBV9 and TRBJ2-7; the D gene is possibly TRBD1 (5 bases). V dropped 0 bases and J dropped 3 bases, with 16 bases sitting between them. CDR1 SGDLS and CDR2 YYNGEE come from the germline V gene. The length of the CDR3 is 16 residues. This chain's CDR3 is CASSVGRGSQYYEQYF. The CDR3, as DNA: TGTGCCAGCAGCGTAGGTAGGGGCAGCCAATACTACGAGCAGTACTTC.

In its sample, this clonotype was seen many times. The chain carries TRBV5-6 and TRBJ2-3; D uncertain. The CDR3 consists of 12 residues. CDR1 and CDR2 (germline): SGHDT, YYEEEE. Trimming removed 4 bases at V and 1 base at J, with 4 bases between. The CDR3 region has the DNA TGTGCCAGCAGCGCGGGCACAGATACGCAGTATTTT. It translates to CASSAGTDTQYF.

The chain combines TRBV19 with TRBJ2-7; D is possibly TRBD1 or TRBD2 (5 bases each). The CDR3 covers 15 residues. V was clipped by 5 bases and J by 3 bases, with 17 bases between them. CDR1 is LNHDA, CDR2 SQIVND, per germline (reference sequence). The CDR3 DNA reads TGTGCCAGTAGTCTAACAGGTGAGGGCTTCTACGAGCAGTACTTC. It specifies CASSLTGEGFYEQYF.

This clonotype was seen repeatedly, ten times or more. The chain has TRBV4-3 and TRBJ1-4; D gene unclear. Germline V lookup: CDR1 LGHNA, CDR2 YSLEER. This CDR3 contains 14 residues. Trimming took off 1 base at V and 8 bases at J, with 11 bases between the two ends. The CDR3 bases are TGCGCCAGCAGCCAAGGAAAGGGATGGGAAAAACTGTTTTTT. This translates into CASSQGKGWEKLFF.

This clonotype was seen many times. The chain links TRBV10-3 to TRBJ2-1; D call uncertain. Germline V gene data show CDR1 as ENHRY and CDR2 as SYGVKD. The CDR3 extends over 14 amino acids. Trimming took off 5 bases at V and 3 bases at J, with 11 bases between the two ends. CDR3 region: CAISPSLSYNEQFF. The CDR3 DNA is TGTGCCATCAGTCCCTCTTTAAGCTACAATGAGCAGTTCTTC.

There are many counts of this clonotype. The chain has TRBV20-1 and TRBJ2-7; 7 positions match TRBD1. CDR1 is DFQATT and CDR2 is SNEGSKA in the germline V gene (reference sequence). Trimming cost V 5 bases and J 3 bases; bases outside gene matches: 7. The length of the CDR3 is 13 residues. The CDR3, as DNA: TGCAGTGCTCCGGGCAGGGGGTTCTACGAGCAGTACTTC. Its protein is CSAPGRGFYEQYF.

This clonotype has a count of ten or more. V is TRBV7-9 and J is TRBJ1-2, with D hard to call. In germline, CDR1 is SEHNR, CDR2 FQNEAQ (reference sequence). The CDR3 contains 15 residues. Deletions cut 1 base from V and 1 base from J, with 10 bases between. CDR3 region: CASSLEARSNYGYTF. The CDR3 DNA follows: TGTGCCAGCAGCTTAGAGGCACGGAGTAACTATGGCTACACCTTC.

The sample holds many counts of this clonotype. The CDR3 region is CASSPKYRGSGANVLTF. The CDR3 coding sequence is TGTGCCAGCAGCCCGAAATACAGGGGTTCTGGGGCCAACGTCCTGACTTTC. This chain joins TRBV3-1 and TRBJ2-6; 7 nucleotides line up with TRBD1. The CDR3 extends over 17 amino acids. V trimming: 4 bases; J trimming: 1 base; junction bases outside the gene matches: 7. Germline CDR1 is LGHDT and CDR2 is YNNKEL (reference sequence).

The sample holds a few counts of this clonotype. V gene TRBV12-3 or TRBV12-4 combines with J gene TRBJ1-5; tentative D call: TRBD1 (6 bases). The V end lost 5 bases, the J end lost 0 bases, and 11 bases lay between the germline ends. The CDR3 spans 15 residues. CDR3 sequence: CASSPGTLSNQPQHF. DNA of the CDR3: TGTGCCAGCAGTCCCGGGACACTTAGCAATCAGCCCCAGCATTTT.

The V and J genes are TRBV2 and TRBJ1-2, with D possibly matching TRBD1 (5 bases). The CDR3 loop spans 15 amino acids. With 3 bases removed from V and 0 bases from J, the gap between germline ends came to 11 bases. CDR1 is SNHLY, CDR2 FYNNEI, per germline. The CDR3: CASSDGRGSNYGYTF. CDR3 nucleotide sequence: TGTGCCAGCAGTGATGGGAGGGGATCTAACTATGGCTACACCTTC.

This clonotype has ten or more counts. This chain uses TRBV27 with TRBJ2-3; D gene unclear. V lost 5 bases and J lost 3, with 12 bases in between. This CDR3 contains 14 residues. Germline V gene data show CDR1 as MNHEY and CDR2 as SMNVEV (reference sequence). CDR3 protein: CASSPYLGTDTQYF. CDR3 nucleotide sequence: TGTGCCAGCAGTCCTTACCTAGGGACAGATACGCAGTATTTT.

Sample share makes this clonotype medium-sized. The chain employs TRBV7-9 and TRBJ2-7; D may be TRBD1 (6 bases). This CDR3 is built from 13 residues. Germline-derived CDR1 and CDR2 are SEHNR and FQNEAQ (reference sequence). V shed 5 bases and J shed 5 bases, with 13 bases lying between them. For the CDR3, the DNA is TGTGCCAGCAGCCCGGACAGTTCCCACGAGCAGTACTTC. Translation gives CASSPDSSHEQYF.

This clonotype was counted many times. The chain combines TRBV7-9 with TRBJ2-1; D gene ambiguous. Germline assignment: CDR1 SEHNR and CDR2 FQNEAQ (reference sequence). Trimming left V 5 bases short and J 7 bases short, with 21 bases between. This CDR3 has 16 residues. CDR3 sequence reads: CASSPPVEVIVNEQFF. The DNA of the CDR3 is TGTGCCAGCAGCCCACCCGTAGAGGTAATCGTGAATGAGCAGTTCTTC.

The table lists this clonotype with many counts. This chain joins TRBV20-1 and TRBJ2-3, with TRBD2 matching 13 bases. From germline, CDR1 is DFQATT and CDR2 SNEGSKA (reference sequence). CDR3 length: 15 amino acids. Losses at the gene ends were 5 bases for V and 2 bases for J; bases not matched to a gene: 4. CDR3 sequence: CSAPGLAGDTDTQYF. As DNA, the CDR3 is TGCAGTGCTCCAGGACTAGCGGGAGACACAGATACGCAGTATTTT.

This clonotype was seen repeatedly, ten times or more. The CDR3 reads CASSPPKGMGNEQFF. The CDR3 DNA reads as TGCGCCAGCAGCCCCCCAAAGGGGATGGGCAATGAGCAGTTCTTC. The chain recombines TRBV4-3 with TRBJ2-1; possible D gene TRBD1, 5 bases. The V end lost 4 bases, the J end lost 6 bases, and 16 bases lay between the germline ends. The V gene's germline CDR1 is LGHNA and CDR2 YSLEER. The CDR3 length is 15 residues.

This clonotype appeared many times. This rearrangement joins TRBV27 to TRBJ2-7; 9 bases are shared with TRBD1. J was trimmed by 4 bases and V by 4 bases; bases with no gene match: 8. Germline CDR1 reads MNHEY; CDR2 reads SMNVEV (reference sequence). The length of the CDR3 is 15 residues. The CDR3 here is CASSSLQGALYEQYF. CDR3 DNA sequence: TGTGCCAGCAGTTCATTACAGGGGGCTTTGTACGAGCAGTACTTC.

This clonotype was observed at least ten times. The chain uses TRBV10-3 and TRBJ1-2, with D hard to call. V was shortened by 4 bases and J by 2 bases, with 11 bases between the two germline ends. Looked up from germline, CDR1 is ENHRY and CDR2 is SYGVKD. The CDR3 is made up of 14 amino acids. The CDR3 DNA follows: TGTGCCATCAGTGGTTCGGATAGAAACTATGGCTACACCTTC. It codes for CAISGSDRNYGYTF.

This clonotype was recorded at least ten times. The genes are TRBV4-3 and TRBJ2-7, with TRBD2 identical over 9 bases. The CDR3 totals 14 residues. V lost 5 bases, J lost 5 bases, and 7 bases stayed unmatched. Germline-derived CDR1 and CDR2 are LGHNA and YSLEER. The CDR3 sequence: CASSVRGGLNEQYF. CDR3 coding DNA: TGCGCCAGCAGCGTGCGGGGGGGCCTGAACGAGCAGTACTTC.

This clonotype has a count of ten or more. The chain has TRBV20-1 and TRBJ2-2, with TRBD1 matching 7 bases. Trimming at V came to 6 bases and at J to 6 bases, leaving 7 bases not matched to a gene. Germline lookup yields CDR1 DFQATT and CDR2 SNEGSKA (reference sequence). The CDR3 contains 13 residues. CDR3 sequence: CSAATGSAGELFF. CDR3 coding DNA: TGCAGTGCGGCGACAGGGTCGGCCGGGGAGCTGTTTTTT.

In this sample, this clonotype turned up a few times. V gene TRBV5-1 combines with J gene TRBJ1-1; D remains ambiguous. This CDR3 region has 15 residues. V was pared by 4 bases and J by 6 bases, with 19 bases between. Germline CDR1 SGHRS, CDR2 YFSETQ. CDR3 DNA: TGCGCCAGCAGCCCTTTCCCCCTAAAAGTCGCTGAAGCTTTCTTT. Amino acid sequence: CASSPFPLKVAEAFF.

This clonotype was observed at least ten times. The chain links TRBV27 to TRBJ2-1; 8 nucleotides align to TRBD1. This CDR3 contains 14 residues. The ends lost 4 bases at V and 8 bases at J; junction bases unmatched: 7. Germline V gene sequence: CDR1 MNHEY, CDR2 SMNVEV (reference sequence). The chain's CDR3 is CASSSRTGPDEQFF. CDR3 coding DNA: TGTGCCAGCAGTTCCCGGACAGGGCCCGATGAGCAGTTCTTC.

This clonotype was seen repeatedly, ten times or more. J is TRBJ2-7 and V is TRBV20-1; 12 bases fit TRBD2. Germline V lookup: CDR1 DFQATT, CDR2 SNEGSKA (reference sequence). V shed 8 bases, J shed 4 bases, and the junction held 6 bases outside the gene matches. CDR3 length: 13 residues. The CDR3 spells CSLTSGSRYEQYF. The DNA for the CDR3 is TGCAGTCTGACTAGCGGGAGTAGGTACGAGCAGTACTTC.